This entry lists 11 T cell receptor beta chains sequenced from one sample in a study of blood T cell repertoires in COVID-19. This table comes from immunoSEQ multiplex PCR, and its TCRdb copy is limited to in-frame clones, with some not included. The sample carries under 450,000 clones, 81% recorded once. The sample was peripheral blood. The receptors stem from a human donor with acute or convalescent COVID-19. The donor label of this sample is uncertain.

V and J are TRBV5-1 and TRBJ2-1; 13 bases fit TRBD2. The CDR3 has 16 amino acids. From germline, CDR1 is SGHRS and CDR2 YFSETQ. The J segment lost 6 bases and the V segment lost 4 bases, leaving 7 bases of the junction unmatched. CDR3 sequence: CASSLPGLAGANEQFF. In DNA, the CDR3 is TGCGCCAGCAGCCTCCCCGGACTAGCGGGAGCCAATGAGCAGTTCTTC.

The chain combines TRBV20-1 with TRBJ1-1, with no clear D. The V end lost 3 bases, the J end lost 8 bases, and 7 bases lay between the germline ends. The germline CDR1 and CDR2 sequences are DFQATT and SNEGSKA (reference sequence). This CDR3 is built from 10 residues. Here the CDR3 reads CSASGIEAFF. The CDR3 coding sequence is TGCAGTGCTAGCGGGATAGAAGCTTTCTTT.

This clone has ten or more counts. The chain is built from TRBV27 and TRBJ1-3; 8 positions agree with TRBD1. V trimming: 6 bases; J trimming: 2 bases; junction bases outside the gene matches: 3. CDR1 is MNHEY, CDR2 SMNVEV, per germline (reference sequence). This CDR3 is 14 amino acids long. CDR3 protein: CASRPDRAGNTIYF. The CDR3 coding sequence is TGTGCCAGCAGACCGGACAGGGCTGGAAACACCATATATTTT.

The chain combines TRBV27 with TRBJ2-5; 9 bases align to TRBD2. Germline CDR1 MNHEY, CDR2 SMNVEV (reference sequence). V lost 6 bases to trimming and J lost 5 bases; unmatched junction nucleotides: 13. The CDR3 runs 16 residues. This chain's CDR3 is CASRPLEAGGRETQYF. CDR3 bases: TGTGCCAGCAGGCCACTTGAGGCGGGAGGGCGGGAGACCCAGTACTTC.

This chain joins TRBV11-2 and TRBJ1-3; TRBD1 agrees at 7 bases. The germline V gene has CDR1 SGHAT and CDR2 FQNNGV. J was trimmed by 8 bases and V by 1 base; bases with no gene match: 8. The CDR3 totals 15 residues. The CDR3 nucleotides read TGTGCCAGCAGCTTAGGGGACAGTCGGGTGGACACCATATATTTT. Amino acids: CASSLGDSRVDTIYF. Drawing the rest from reference TRBV11-2 and TRBJ1-3, the complete variable domain is EAGVAQSPRYKIIEKRQSVAFWCNPISGHATLYWYQQILGQGPKLLIQFQNNGVVDDSQLPKDRFSAERLKGVDSTLKIQPAKLEDSAVYLCASSLGDSRVDTIYFGEGSWLTVV.

CDR3: CASTPGTPYTYNEQFF. DNA of the CDR3: TGTGCCAGTACCCCCGGGACTCCTTATACCTACAATGAGCAGTTCTTC. The V gene is TRBV19, the J gene TRBJ2-1; possible D gene TRBD2, 6 bases. Trimming cost V 7 bases and J 2 bases, with 18 bases left between them. This CDR3 has 16 amino acids. Germline CDR1 and CDR2: LNHDA and SQIVND (reference sequence).

This chain uses TRBV23-1 with TRBJ1-1; no definite D call. TRBV23-1 falls under the ORF class, with uncertain function. The CDR3 consists of 12 residues. V was pared by 7 bases and J by 6 bases, with 12 bases between. The CDR3 spells CASTRTVPEAFF. CDR3 coding DNA: TGCGCCAGCACCCGGACTGTCCCTGAAGCTTTCTTT.

This clone was detected a few times. The chain carries TRBV5-6 and TRBJ1-3; TRBD1 agrees at 7 bases. In germline, CDR1 is SGHDT, CDR2 YYEEEE. The junction had 8 bases not matched to a gene; V was cut back by 2 bases and J by 0 bases. This CDR3 is 17 amino acids long. The CDR3 bases are TGTGCCAGCAGCTTAAGACAGGGATGGAGCTCTGGAAACACCATATATTTT. Its translation is CASSLRQGWSSGNTIYF.

The chain combines TRBV6-1 with TRBJ1-5, with D maybe TRBD1 (5 bases). This CDR3 comprises 14 residues. The germline V and J ends were trimmed by 7 bases and 4 bases, with 14 bases remaining between them. Germline values: CDR1 MNHNS, CDR2 SASEGT. The CDR3 spells CASTGGGGNQPQHF. The DNA for the CDR3 is TGTGCCAGCACCGGGGGGGGTGGAAATCAGCCCCAGCATTTT.

V gene TRBV6-5 combines with J gene TRBJ1-5; 7 positions agree with TRBD1. The germline V gene has CDR1 MNHEY and CDR2 SVGAGI. The CDR3 consists of 16 residues. Unmatched junction bases numbered 11, after V lost 4 bases and J lost 5 bases. The CDR3 spells CASSSAYRGRYQPQHF. In nucleotides, the CDR3 is TGTGCCAGCAGTTCGGCATACAGGGGCCGTTATCAGCCCCAGCATTTT.

The chain joins TRBV18 to TRBJ2-7, with 10 bases that match TRBD1. The CDR3 length is 19 residues. CDR1 and CDR2 from the germline V gene are KGHSH and LQKENI. With V trimmed by 3 bases and J by 5 bases, 19 bases remained unmatched. The CDR3 bases are TGTGCCAGCTCACCCCCCGGCATCGGCCGGACAGGGGGGAGGAACGAGCAGTACTTC. Protein product: CASSPPGIGRTGGRNEQYF. Full variable domain (remainder filled in from reference TRBV18 and TRBJ2-7): NAGVMQNPRHLVRRRGQEARLRCSPMKGHSHVYWYRQLPEEGLKFMVYLQKENIIDESGMPKERFSAEFPKEGPSILRIQQVVRGDSAAYFCASSPPGIGRTGGRNEQYFGPGTRLTVT.